The T cell receptor (beta chain) under discussion was sequenced for a study of regulatory T cells in long-lasting Graves disease. Time point: newly diagnosed GD, antithyroid drugs for less than 3 months. TCR sequences were obtained from RNA taken from PBMCs. An endocrinology department in Xi'an, China, supplied the patients. This clonotype was seen a few times. Assembly of TCR beta libraries relied on iRepertoire HTBI primers together with Arm-PCR of CDR3 regions. TCRdb passed the multiplex PCR reads through MiXCR, listing each CDR3 protein once. The table lists about 560,000 distinct CDR3 sequences, 15% to 20% of them singletons. CDR1 is SEHNR and CDR2 is FQNEAQ in the germline V gene (reference sequence). With 4 bases removed from V and 7 bases from J, the gap between germline ends came to 16 bases. The CDR3 loop spans 15 amino acids. These data are also associated with another study on T cells in Graves' hyperthyroidism and ophthalmopathy.

The TCR comes from a man aged 18 to 29 with Graves disease. The source material was peripheral blood mononuclear cells (PBMCs), sampled at new diagnosis, from a patient treated with antithyroid drugs. The rearrangement joins TRBV7-9 to TRBJ2-2; D is undetermined. The CDR3 loop reads CASSSPTRDIGELFF. DNA of the CDR3: TGTGCCAGCAGCTCCCCAACTCGAGACATCGGGGAGCTGTTTTTT.